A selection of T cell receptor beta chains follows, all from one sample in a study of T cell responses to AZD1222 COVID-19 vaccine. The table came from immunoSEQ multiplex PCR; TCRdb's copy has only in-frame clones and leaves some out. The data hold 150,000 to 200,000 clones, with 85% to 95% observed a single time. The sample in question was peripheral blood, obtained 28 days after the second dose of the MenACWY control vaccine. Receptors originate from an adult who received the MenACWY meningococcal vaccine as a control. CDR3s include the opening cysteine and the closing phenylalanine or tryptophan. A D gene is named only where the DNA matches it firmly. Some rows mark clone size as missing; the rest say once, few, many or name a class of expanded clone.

CDR3nt: TGTGCCAGCAGCCGAAGGGACAGGGGAACCACCCGCAATCAGCCCCAGCATTTT
CDR3aa: CASSRRDRGTTRNQPQHF
v_gene: TRBV28
j_gene: TRBJ1-5
d_gene: TRBD1
abundance: -

CDR3nt: TGCGCCAGCAGCCCAAGAAGCGGGGGGACAGATACGCAGTATTTT
CDR3aa: CASSPRSGGTDTQYF
v_gene: TRBV4-3
j_gene: TRBJ2-3
d_gene: TRBD2
abundance: -

CDR3nt: TGTGCCAGCAGCGTAATTTTCCCAGGGTGGGAGAATTCACCCCTCCACTTT
CDR3aa: CASSVIFPGWENSPLHF
v_gene: TRBV9
j_gene: TRBJ1-6
d_gene: -
abundance: -

CDR3nt: TGTGCCAGCAGCGTACAGGGGGCGAACACTGAAGCTTTCTTT
CDR3aa: CASSVQGANTEAFF
v_gene: TRBV7-2
j_gene: TRBJ1-1
d_gene: TRBD1
abundance: -

CDR3nt: TGTGCCAGCAGCCAGGCGGGGTCGCTCATACAGACCCAGTACTTC
CDR3aa: CASSQAGSLIQTQYF
v_gene: TRBV7-7
j_gene: TRBJ2-5
d_gene: -
abundance: -

CDR3nt: TGTGCCAGCAGTGGGAGCGGGGGGGCCGGGTACGAGCAGTACTTC
CDR3aa: CASSGSGGAGYEQYF
v_gene: TRBV3-1/TRBV3-2
j_gene: TRBJ2-7
d_gene: TRBD2
abundance: -

CDR3nt: TGCGCCAGCAGTGAGTCCCCCGGGACAGGGTCAGATACGCAGTATTTT
CDR3aa: CASSESPGTGSDTQYF
v_gene: TRBV10-1
j_gene: TRBJ2-3
d_gene: TRBD1
abundance: -

CDR3nt: TGTGCCAGCAGCGCGCCCCGGGACAGGGGGCGAAACACTGAAGCTTTCTTT
CDR3aa: CASSAPRDRGRNTEAFF
v_gene: TRBV9
j_gene: TRBJ1-1
d_gene: TRBD1
abundance: -

CDR3nt: TGTGCCAGCAGCAGCGATGGCAGGACAGGCGTCAATCAGCCCCAGCATTTT
CDR3aa: CASSSDGRTGVNQPQHF
v_gene: TRBV7-9
j_gene: TRBJ1-5
d_gene: TRBD1
abundance: once

CDR3nt: TGTGCCAGCAGCTTGGGTTTCCCCATGAACACTGAAGCTTTCTTT
CDR3aa: CASSLGFPMNTEAFF
v_gene: TRBV7-9
j_gene: TRBJ1-1
d_gene: -
abundance: -

CDR3nt: TGCGCCAGCCGGACTAGCGGGGGGACCACAGATACGCAGTATTTT
CDR3aa: CASRTSGGTTDTQYF
v_gene: TRBV5-1
j_gene: TRBJ2-3
d_gene: TRBD2
abundance: -

CDR3nt: TGTGCCAGCAGTTTGGGGGGGGACACTGAAGCTTTCTTT
CDR3aa: CASSLGGDTEAFF
v_gene: TRBV12-3/TRBV12-4
j_gene: TRBJ1-1
d_gene: -
abundance: -

CDR3nt: TGTGCCAGCAGCTCCAGGACAGGGAGCTATAATTCACCCCTCCACTTT
CDR3aa: CASSSRTGSYNSPLHF
v_gene: TRBV7-2
j_gene: TRBJ1-6
d_gene: TRBD1
abundance: -

CDR3nt: TGTGCCAGTGGGACCGGGACAGGGGCGGGAGAGACCCAGTACTTC
CDR3aa: CASGTGTGAGETQYF
v_gene: TRBV19
j_gene: TRBJ2-5
d_gene: TRBD1
abundance: once

CDR3nt: TGTGCCAGCAGCCAAGATGGGACAGGGGAACGTCAGCCCCAGCATTTT
CDR3aa: CASSQDGTGERQPQHF
v_gene: TRBV4-2
j_gene: TRBJ1-5
d_gene: TRBD1
abundance: -

CDR3nt: TGTGCCAGCAGCCAGCGGACTAGCGGGGGGGGCAATGAGCAGTTCTTC
CDR3aa: CASSQRTSGGGNEQFF
v_gene: TRBV14
j_gene: TRBJ2-1
d_gene: TRBD2
abundance: -

CDR3nt: TGTGCCAGCAGCTTAGGATTCACCGGGGAGCTGTTTTTT
CDR3aa: CASSLGFTGELFF
v_gene: TRBV7-9
j_gene: TRBJ2-2
d_gene: -
abundance: -

CDR3nt: TGTGCCTGGAGTAACTCCGGGGTTCGGCCCCAGCATTTT
CDR3aa: CAWSNSGVRPQHF
v_gene: TRBV30
j_gene: TRBJ1-5
d_gene: -
abundance: -

CDR3nt: TGTGCCTGGAGCGGAGGGGGCTACCAGCCCCAGCATTTT
CDR3aa: CAWSGGGYQPQHF
v_gene: TRBV30
j_gene: TRBJ1-5
d_gene: TRBD1
abundance: -

CDR3nt: TGTGCCTGGAGTGCAGGGGTTGGAAACACCATATATTTT
CDR3aa: CAWSAGVGNTIYF
v_gene: TRBV30
j_gene: TRBJ1-3
d_gene: -
abundance: -

CDR3nt: TGCAGGACAAATGCCCTCAATGAGCAGTTCTTC
CDR3aa: CRTNALNEQFF
v_gene: TRBV20-1
j_gene: TRBJ2-1
d_gene: -
abundance: once

CDR3nt: TGTGCCAGCAGGCCGGACAGGGGGCGGGACTATGGCTACACCTTC
CDR3aa: CASRPDRGRDYGYTF
v_gene: TRBV6-5
j_gene: TRBJ1-2
d_gene: TRBD1
abundance: -

CDR3nt: TGCGCCAGCAGCTTGAGTCCGGGGATCGGAGCTTTCTTT
CDR3aa: CASSLSPGIGAFF
v_gene: TRBV5-1
j_gene: TRBJ1-1
d_gene: -
abundance: -

CDR3nt: TGTGCCAGCAGCCTTACCTACAGCGGGGGGGGATACACAGATACGCAGTATTTT
CDR3aa: CASSLTYSGGGYTDTQYF
v_gene: TRBV7-2
j_gene: TRBJ2-3
d_gene: TRBD2
abundance: -

CDR3nt: TGTGCCAGTAGTCCAGGGGGAGGCTACGAGCAGTACTTC
CDR3aa: CASSPGGGYEQYF
v_gene: TRBV19
j_gene: TRBJ2-7
d_gene: -
abundance: -

CDR3nt: TGTGCCAGCAGCTTGGGGACGAACTCTAACTATGGCTACACCTTC
CDR3aa: CASSLGTNSNYGYTF
v_gene: TRBV7-2
j_gene: TRBJ1-2
d_gene: -
abundance: -

CDR3nt: TGTGCCAGCAGTTCCGACAGTCAGCCCCAGCATTTT
CDR3aa: CASSSDSQPQHF
v_gene: TRBV12-3/TRBV12-4
j_gene: TRBJ1-5
d_gene: -
abundance: -

CDR3nt: TGTGCCAGCAGCTTAGGCAGGACAGGGGGTAGCTCTGGAAACACCATATATTTT
CDR3aa: CASSLGRTGGSSGNTIYF
v_gene: TRBV7-2
j_gene: TRBJ1-3
d_gene: TRBD1
abundance: -

CDR3nt: TGTGCCAGCAGCCGTTTTAGCGGCTACACCTTC
CDR3aa: CASSRFSGYTF
v_gene: TRBV5-6
j_gene: TRBJ1-2
d_gene: -
abundance: -

CDR3nt: TGTGCCAGCAGTTTACCCGAAAGGGACAGCCGGAGGAGCAATCAGCCCCAGCATTTT
CDR3aa: CASSLPERDSRRSNQPQHF
v_gene: TRBV27
j_gene: TRBJ1-5
d_gene: TRBD1
abundance: -

CDR3nt: TGTGCCAGCAGCTTAGAGCGGGGGACAGCACCTAATGAAAAACTGTTTTTT
CDR3aa: CASSLERGTAPNEKLFF
v_gene: TRBV7-2
j_gene: TRBJ1-4
d_gene: TRBD1
abundance: -

CDR3nt: TGTGCCAGTAGTCTCAACTTGAACACTGAAGCTTTCTTT
CDR3aa: CASSLNLNTEAFF
v_gene: TRBV19
j_gene: TRBJ1-1
d_gene: -
abundance: -

CDR3nt: TGTGCCAGCAGTGGGGGGGGCCGCGTAGGGTTTGACACCGGGGAGCTGTTTTTT
CDR3aa: CASSGGGRVGFDTGELFF
v_gene: TRBV6-1
j_gene: TRBJ2-2
d_gene: -
abundance: -

CDR3nt: TGTGCCAGCAGTTACTCCCACAGCTACACTGAAGCTTTCTTT
CDR3aa: CASSYSHSYTEAFF
v_gene: TRBV6-2/TRBV6-3
j_gene: TRBJ1-1
d_gene: -
abundance: few

CDR3nt: TGTGCCAGCAGTCCCCGGACTAAGGCGCAGTATTTT
CDR3aa: CASSPRTKAQYF
v_gene: TRBV27
j_gene: TRBJ2-3
d_gene: -
abundance: -

CDR3nt: TGTGCCAGCAGCTTGGGCCGGGCCCTATACGAGCAGTACTTC
CDR3aa: CASSLGRALYEQYF
v_gene: TRBV11-2
j_gene: TRBJ2-7
d_gene: -
abundance: -

CDR3nt: TGTGCCAGCAGTGTTCCCATCAGGGGGTCTCTCCCCGAAGCTTTCTTT
CDR3aa: CASSVPIRGSLPEAFF
v_gene: TRBV6-1
j_gene: TRBJ1-1
d_gene: TRBD1
abundance: -

CDR3nt: TGTGCCAGTATTCCGGTTAGTGGAGGCTATGGCTACACCTTC
CDR3aa: CASIPVSGGYGYTF
v_gene: TRBV19
j_gene: TRBJ1-2
d_gene: -
abundance: -

CDR3nt: TGTGCCAGTAGTAACAGGGGGGAACCAGGAGGCTACACCTTC
CDR3aa: CASSNRGEPGGYTF
v_gene: TRBV19
j_gene: TRBJ1-2
d_gene: TRBD1
abundance: -

CDR3nt: TGTGCCAGCAGTTTAGCGGGACCCCGGGGGAATGAGCAGTTCTTC
CDR3aa: CASSLAGPRGNEQFF
v_gene: TRBV6-5
j_gene: TRBJ2-1
d_gene: TRBD2
abundance: -

CDR3nt: TGTGCCAGCTCACCATTTTCGACTCAGGGAAACGAGCAGTACTTC
CDR3aa: CASSPFSTQGNEQYF
v_gene: TRBV18
j_gene: TRBJ2-7
d_gene: -
abundance: -

CDR3nt: TGTGCCAGCAGCTTAGTCATAAGACAGGGTGCAACAGATACGCAGTATTTT
CDR3aa: CASSLVIRQGATDTQYF
v_gene: TRBV7-2
j_gene: TRBJ2-3
d_gene: TRBD1
abundance: -

CDR3nt: TGTGCCAGCAGCGTTAGCGGGGGGCACTACAATGAGCAGTTCTTC
CDR3aa: CASSVSGGHYNEQFF
v_gene: TRBV6-2/TRBV6-3
j_gene: TRBJ2-1
d_gene: TRBD2
abundance: few

CDR3nt: TGTGCCAGCTCACCAGTCAGAAACACTGAAGCTTTCTTT
CDR3aa: CASSPVRNTEAFF
v_gene: TRBV18
j_gene: TRBJ1-1
d_gene: -
abundance: -

CDR3nt: TGTGCCAGCTCAGGCGGGGGGCGAGACACTGAAGCTTTCTTT
CDR3aa: CASSGGGRDTEAFF
v_gene: TRBV18
j_gene: TRBJ1-1
d_gene: -
abundance: -

CDR3nt: TGTGCCAGCACCCCGACAGGGGGCATCAATGAGCAGTTCTTC
CDR3aa: CASTPTGGINEQFF
v_gene: TRBV3-1/TRBV3-2
j_gene: TRBJ2-1
d_gene: TRBD1
abundance: -

CDR3nt: TGTGCCAGCAGTTACGGGGCAGACTCCTACGAGCAGTACTTC
CDR3aa: CASSYGADSYEQYF
v_gene: TRBV6-5
j_gene: TRBJ2-7
d_gene: -
abundance: -

CDR3nt: TGTGCCAGCAGCAAACAGGTCGGATCGAATGAAAAACTGTTTTTT
CDR3aa: CASSKQVGSNEKLFF
v_gene: TRBV21-1
j_gene: TRBJ1-4
d_gene: -
abundance: -

CDR3nt: TGTGCCAGCAACCCAGCCGGGACTAGCGGGGTCAGCACAGATACGCAGTATTTT
CDR3aa: CASNPAGTSGVSTDTQYF
v_gene: TRBV5-4
j_gene: TRBJ2-3
d_gene: TRBD2
abundance: -

CDR3nt: TGTGCCAGCAGCCAGGGAATAACTGAAGCTTTCTTT
CDR3aa: CASSQGITEAFF
v_gene: TRBV3-1/TRBV3-2
j_gene: TRBJ1-1
d_gene: -
abundance: -

CDR3nt: TGTGCCAGCTCATCCGGGACAGGGGGCTATCAGCCCCAGCATTTT
CDR3aa: CASSSGTGGYQPQHF
v_gene: TRBV18
j_gene: TRBJ1-5
d_gene: TRBD1
abundance: -

CDR3nt: TGTGCCAGCAGTGAACTACGGGTACGAGGCGGAACTGAAGCTTTCTTT
CDR3aa: CASSELRVRGGTEAFF
v_gene: TRBV6-1
j_gene: TRBJ1-1
d_gene: -
abundance: -

CDR3nt: TGCAGCGTGTCAGCGGGGACCCAGTACTTC
CDR3aa: CSVSAGTQYF
v_gene: TRBV29-1
j_gene: TRBJ2-5
d_gene: -
abundance: -

CDR3nt: TGTGCCAGCAGCGTAGGCGGTTTGGAGACCCAGTACTTC
CDR3aa: CASSVGGLETQYF
v_gene: TRBV9
j_gene: TRBJ2-5
d_gene: -
abundance: -

CDR3nt: TGTGCCAGCAGTGTGCAGGGAGGGTCCTACACAGATACGCAGTATTTT
CDR3aa: CASSVQGGSYTDTQYF
v_gene: TRBV6-1
j_gene: TRBJ2-3
d_gene: TRBD2
abundance: -